One and the same sample provided the 3 T cell receptor beta chains below, sequenced in a study of blood T cells in healthy people across ages. A second PCR, run for 7 to 11 cycles, used a sample-barcoded 5' primer plus a J-beta primer mix. TCRdb passed the 5' RACE reads through MiXCR, listing each CDR3 protein once. The repertoire holds about 750,000 distinct CDR3 sequences, about 55% seen once, with 40% to 50% in the top ten. The specimen sequenced was blood. The receptors were sampled from a man older than 75 in good health.

The V gene is TRBV3-1, the J gene TRBJ2-1, with D unresolved. Germline V CDR1 and CDR2: LGHDT, YNNKEL (reference sequence). The CDR3 runs 15 residues. Deletions cut 5 bases from V and 6 bases from J, with 17 bases between. CDR3 DNA: TGTGCCAGCAGCAGAGACCCAGGTTCGTCCAATGAGCAGTTCTTC. Translated: CASSRDPGSSNEQFF.

In DNA form, the CDR3 reads TGTGCCAGCAGCCTAGGAATTAGGTCAGCAGCCAAAAACATTCAGTACTTC. This sequence encodes CASSLGIRSAAKNIQYF. The chain uses TRBV27 and TRBJ2-4, with D uncertain. Germline V lookup: CDR1 MNHEY, CDR2 SMNVEV (reference sequence). This CDR3 region has 17 residues. The germline V and J ends were trimmed by 6 bases and 0 bases, with 18 bases remaining between them.

V usage is TRBV11-3 and J usage is TRBJ2-1, with a possible D match to TRBD2 (6 bases). This CDR3 has 14 residues. V lost 1 base and J lost 9, with 13 bases in between. The germline V gene encodes CDR1 SGHNT and CDR2 YENEEA. The CDR3 sequence is CASSLASSEGEQFF. The DNA of the CDR3 is TGTGCCAGCAGCTTAGCCTCTAGCGAGGGTGAGCAGTTCTTC.